This TCR beta chain is from a study of CD8+ T cells in alopecia areata. Background on the study: Patients given treatment had severity scored by the percentage of scalp area affected. The study's findings and limits: Lesional scalp, notably in alopecia totalis/universalis, had clonality above that of normal scalp.

The CDR3 is made up of 14 amino acids. V was trimmed by 4 bases and J by 3 bases, leaving 13 bases between them. CDR1 is SEHNR and CDR2 is FQNEAQ in the germline V gene (reference sequence). Noted treatment: oral pan-JAK inhibitor, 5-10 mg twice daily. This clone was found a few times. Its antigen is unknown. RNA, once extracted, was reverse transcribed into cDNA for use as the sequencing template. The protocol was immunoSEQ multiplex PCR, while the TCRdb copy is restricted to in-frame clones and leaves out a portion. The sample has roughly 250,000 clones; 60% are singletons. V and J are TRBV7-9 and TRBJ2-7, with D possibly TRBD2 on 6 matching bases. The material sequenced was CD4+ T cells sorted from blood, taken between weeks 51 and 54, from a patient treated with tofacitinib. This sequence was found in a human donor with alopecia areata. This CDR3 reads CASSSRGTGYEQYF. For the CDR3, the DNA is TGTGCCAGCAGCTCCCGGGGGACCGGCTACGAGCAGTACTTC. Based on the CDR3 plus reference TRBV7-9 and TRBJ2-7, the full variable domain is DTGVSQNPRHKITKRGQNVTFRCDPISEHNRLYWYRQTLGQGPEFLTYFQNEAQLEKSRLLSDRFSAERPKGSFSTLEIQRTEQGDSAMYLCASSSRGTGYEQYFGPGTRLTVT.